The next 23 T cell receptor beta chains were all read from a single sample in a study of blood T cell repertoires in COVID-19. Some clones are missing from TCRdb's copy, which holds only in-frame ones; the method was immunoSEQ multiplex PCR. The data show a few hundred thousand clones, about 88% seen once. Sequenced material: peripheral blood. The receptors come from an older woman with active or convalescent COVID-19.

The chain combines TRBV6-4 with TRBJ1-1, with TRBD1 matching over 11 bases. Trimming at V came to 9 bases and at J to 5 bases, leaving 8 bases not matched to a gene. The germline V gene encodes CDR1 MRHNA and CDR2 SNTAGT. This CDR3 is built from 14 residues. The DNA for the CDR3 is TGTGCCAGTAGGACAGGGGGCAAGAGTACTGAAGCTTTCTTT. Its translation: CASRTGGKSTEAFF.

This clone has a single count. The chain links TRBV11-2 to TRBJ2-5, with no clear D. The CDR3 sequence is 13 residues long. Trimming took off 3 bases at V and 2 bases at J, with 7 bases between the two ends. CDR1 is SGHAT, CDR2 FQNNGV, per germline. The CDR3 bases are TGTGCCAGCAGCTTGTACAAGCAAGAGACCCAGTACTTC. Amino acids: CASSLYKQETQYF.

The CDR3 DNA reads TGCGCCAGCAGCCCAGCCACAGGCGCCTTCTATGGCTACACCTTC. It yields the protein CASSPATGAFYGYTF. The rearrangement links TRBV5-1 to TRBJ1-2; D might be TRBD1 (5 bases). V was trimmed by 4 bases and J by 4 bases, leaving 17 bases between them. Germline V gene lookup returns CDR1 SGHRS and CDR2 YFSETQ. CDR3 length equals 15 residues.

J is TRBJ2-1 and V is TRBV25-1; 8 positions match TRBD2. Losses at the gene ends were 5 bases for V and 0 bases for J; bases not matched to a gene: 3. The germline CDR1 and CDR2 sequences are MGHDK and SYGVNS. The CDR3 runs 15 residues. The CDR3 sequence is CASSLAGRSYNEQFF. The CDR3 bases are TGTGCCAGCAGTTTAGCGGGGCGCTCCTACAATGAGCAGTTCTTC. The complete variable domain, with remaining parts taken from reference TRBV25-1 and TRBJ2-1, reads EADIYQTPRYLVIGTGKKITLECSQTMGHDKMYWYQQDPGMELHLIHYSYGVNSTEKGDLSSESTVSRIRTEHFPLTLESARPSHTSQYLCASSLAGRSYNEQFFGPGTRLTVL.

The chain combines TRBV6-5 with TRBJ2-7; a possible D gene is TRBD1 (5 bases). The CDR3 contains 12 residues. Germline V gene data show CDR1 as MNHEY and CDR2 as SVGAGI. Trimming stripped 8 bases from V and 7 bases from J, with 15 bases between. CDR3 in DNA: TGTGCCAGCCGCACCCAGGGTGGAGAGCAGTACTTC. Translating gives CASRTQGGEQYF.

V gene TRBV6-1 combines with J gene TRBJ1-2; unclear D gene. The CDR3 runs 16 residues. V gave up 0 bases and J gave up 4 bases, with 15 bases separating them. Germline V gene sequence: CDR1 MNHNS, CDR2 SASEGT. The DNA of the CDR3 is TGTGCCAGCAGTGAAGCGTGGAGGGCCTCATCCTATGGCTACACCTTC. Encoded protein: CASSEAWRASSYGYTF.

The gene calls are TRBV19 and TRBJ2-5; D gene uncertain. Germline V lookup: CDR1 LNHDA, CDR2 SQIVND (reference sequence). V was cut by 10 bases and J by 5 bases, with 11 bases left in between. This CDR3 is 11 amino acids long. CDR3 amino acids: CATKSTETQYF. The CDR3, as DNA: TGTGCCACTAAAAGCACGGAGACCCAGTACTTC.

This clone was observed a handful of times. The chain links TRBV7-8 to TRBJ2-2; 8 bases fit TRBD1. The junction had 4 bases not matched to a gene; V was cut back by 6 bases and J by 1 base. CDR3 size: 15 residues. The germline V gene has CDR1 SGHVS and CDR2 FQNEAQ. DNA for the CDR3: TGTGCCAGCAGTTTCGGGACAGGGAACACCGGGGAGCTGTTTTTT. Its protein is CASSFGTGNTGELFF.

The CDR3 DNA reads as TGTGCCAGCAGCGTAATCCCACAAGTAGAGACCCAGTACTTC. Amino acids: CASSVIPQVETQYF. The chain carries TRBV9 and TRBJ2-5; D call uncertain. CDR1 is SGDLS, CDR2 YYNGEE, per germline. CDR3 length equals 14 residues. Trimming pared 1 base from V and 4 bases from J, leaving 11 bases between.

The chain employs TRBV19 and TRBJ1-2, with 9 nucleotides matching TRBD1. V shed 8 bases, J shed 4 bases, and the junction held 5 bases outside the gene matches. Germline V gene lookup returns CDR1 LNHDA and CDR2 SQIVND (reference sequence). The CDR3 runs to 13 residues. DNA for the CDR3: TGTGCCAGTTGGACAGGGGAAGGCTATGGCTACACCTTC. Translating gives CASWTGEGYGYTF.

The chain is built from TRBV5-8 and TRBJ2-2; weak D call: TRBD2 (5 bases). The CDR3 has 14 residues. Trimming took 0 bases from V and 6 from J, leaving 9 bases between them. CDR1 is SGHTS, CDR2 YDEGEE, per germline. The CDR3 DNA reads TGTGCCAGCAGCTTGGAAGGGCGGGCCGGGGAGCTGTTTTTT. This encodes CASSLEGRAGELFF.

The rearrangement uses TRBV7-9 and TRBJ2-4, with 10 bases lining up with TRBD2. Looked up from germline, CDR1 is SEHNR and CDR2 is FQNEAQ (reference sequence). The CDR3 is 16 amino acids. Losses at the gene ends were 1 base for V and 6 bases for J; bases not matched to a gene: 6. The CDR3 sequence is CASSLEVAGGRNIQYF. DNA for the CDR3: TGTGCCAGCAGCTTAGAGGTAGCGGGGGGCAGAAACATTCAGTACTTC.

The chain links TRBV7-2 to TRBJ1-3; TRBD1 matches 8 bases. CDR1 and CDR2 (germline): SGHTA, FQGNSA. The CDR3 runs 18 residues. V lost 5 bases to trimming and J lost 4 bases; unmatched junction nucleotides: 16. The CDR3 nucleotides are TGTGCCAGCAGCCTCGGGTACAGGGGGATTGGTTCCGGAAACACCATATATTTT. Protein sequence: CASSLGYRGIGSGNTIYF.

The rearrangement uses TRBV6-5 and TRBJ1-2; 9 positions agree with TRBD1. Germline trimming cut 1 base from V and 2 bases from J; bases unmatched to any gene: 2. The germline V gene encodes CDR1 MNHEY and CDR2 SVGAGI. The CDR3 is made up of 15 amino acids. The CDR3 DNA follows: TGTGCCAGCAGTTACTTTGGGACAGGGAACTATGGCTACACCTTC. Protein product: CASSYFGTGNYGYTF.

This clone has just one count. V is TRBV11-2 and J is TRBJ1-6; a possible D gene is TRBD1 (5 bases). The germline V gene has CDR1 SGHAT and CDR2 FQNNGV. The V end lost 1 base, the J end lost 10 bases, and 14 bases lay between the germline ends. The CDR3 extends over 15 amino acids. The CDR3: CASSLGLGGRSPLHF. The DNA for the CDR3 is TGTGCCAGCAGCTTAGGCCTCGGGGGTCGGTCACCCCTCCACTTT.

The chain is built from TRBV7-3 and TRBJ1-2; D uncertain. Germline V lookup: CDR1 SGHTA, CDR2 FQGTGA. The CDR3 consists of 13 residues. The ends were cut back, 3 bases at V and 5 bases at J, with 10 bases in the middle. The CDR3 loop is CASSFSAGYGYTF. The CDR3 nucleotides read TGTGCCAGCAGCTTCTCAGCGGGGTATGGCTACACCTTC.

This chain links TRBV6-6 with TRBJ1-6, with 9 bases that match TRBD1. Germline CDR1 MNHNY, CDR2 SVGAGI (reference sequence). This CDR3 is 15 amino acids long. V dropped 2 bases and J dropped 9; count of bases not matched to a gene: 5. The CDR3 sequence is CASSYSRDRVSPLHF. In DNA, the CDR3 is TGTGCCAGCAGTTACAGCCGGGACAGGGTTTCACCCCTCCACTTT.

The chain employs TRBV24-1 and TRBJ2-2; D unclear. Trimming shortened V by 9 bases and J by 3 bases, and 10 bases separated the two germline ends. Per germline, CDR1 KGHDR and CDR2 SFDVKD. This CDR3 contains 13 residues. The CDR3, as DNA: TGTGCCACCCGTCTTCGAGACACCGGGGAGCTGTTTTTT. It is translated as CATRLRDTGELFF.

The chain is built from TRBV12-3 or TRBV12-4 and TRBJ2-2, with 7 positions matching TRBD2. The CDR3 is 13 residues long. J lost 6 bases, V lost 7 bases, and 5 bases had no gene match. The CDR3 nucleotides read TGTGCCAGCATTTTCCGGGGGGCCGGGGAGCTGTTTTTT. This gives the protein CASIFRGAGELFF.

The V and J genes are TRBV5-1 and TRBJ1-6, with TRBD1 matching over 7 bases. V lost 2 bases and J lost 8; bases outside the gene matches: 16. Germline loops: CDR1 SGHRS, CDR2 YFSETQ. The CDR3 sequence is 18 residues long. CDR3 residues: CASSLNRPGQPRDSPLHF. DNA for the CDR3: TGCGCCAGCAGCTTAAACCGACCGGGACAGCCTCGGGATTCACCCCTCCACTTT.

V and J are TRBV19 and TRBJ1-1, with D maybe TRBD1 (5 bases). The CDR3 consists of 14 residues. Looked up from germline, CDR1 is LNHDA and CDR2 is SQIVND (reference sequence). Trimming removed 8 bases at V and 0 bases at J, with 13 bases between. The CDR3 loop is CASGRGGVNTEAFF. The CDR3 nucleotides are TGTGCCAGTGGACGGGGGGGTGTGAACACTGAAGCTTTCTTT.

This clone was found once. The chain is built from TRBV5-1 and TRBJ1-1; D is undetermined. The CDR3 covers 15 residues. V dropped 2 bases and J dropped 4 bases, with 15 bases sitting between them. Germline CDR1 reads SGHRS; CDR2 reads YFSETQ. The CDR3 loop is CASSFGGLDGTEAFF. CDR3 bases: TGCGCCAGCAGCTTTGGTGGTCTAGATGGCACTGAAGCTTTCTTT.

The CDR3 DNA sequence: TGTGCCAGTAGTGAGAGACTTGATACGCAGTATTTT. Amino acids: CASSERLDTQYF. The chain is built from TRBV19 and TRBJ2-3; D unresolved. Trimming removed 5 bases at V and 6 bases at J, with 9 bases between. CDR1 and CDR2 (germline): LNHDA, SQIVND (reference sequence). This CDR3 comprises 12 residues.